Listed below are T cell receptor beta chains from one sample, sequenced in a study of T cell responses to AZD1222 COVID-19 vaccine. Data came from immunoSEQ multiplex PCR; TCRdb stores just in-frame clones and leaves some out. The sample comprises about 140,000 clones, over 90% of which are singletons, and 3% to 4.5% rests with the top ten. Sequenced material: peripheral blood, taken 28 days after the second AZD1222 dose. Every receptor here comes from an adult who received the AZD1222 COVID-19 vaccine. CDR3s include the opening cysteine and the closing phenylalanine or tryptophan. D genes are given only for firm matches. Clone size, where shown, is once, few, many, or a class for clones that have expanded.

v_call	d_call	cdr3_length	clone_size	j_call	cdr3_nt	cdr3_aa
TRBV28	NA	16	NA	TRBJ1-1	TGTGCCAGCAGCAACCTCTGGACAGACATGAACACTGAAGCTTTCTTT	CASSNLWTDMNTEAFF
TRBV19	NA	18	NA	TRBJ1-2	TGTGCCAGTAGTATGCGCCGAAGCCCGACGGGTTTTGGCTATGGCTACACCTTC	CASSMRRSPTGFGYGYTF
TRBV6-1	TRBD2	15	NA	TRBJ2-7	TGTGCCAGCAGTGAAGGGGGTAGCGGGATAAGCGAGCAGTACTTC	CASSEGGSGISEQYF
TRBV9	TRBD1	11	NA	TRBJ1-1	TGTGCCAGCGGCCAGACAGGGGAAGCTTTCTTT	CASGQTGEAFF
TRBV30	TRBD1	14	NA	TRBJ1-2	TGTGCCTGGAGGGTAGGACAGGGAAGGCGAGGCTACACCTTC	CAWRVGQGRRGYTF
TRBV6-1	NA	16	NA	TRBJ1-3	TGTGCCAGCAGTGAAGGGCTCCCGAGCTCTGGAAACACCATATATTTT	CASSEGLPSSGNTIYF
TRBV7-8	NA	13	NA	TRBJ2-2	TGTGCCAGCAGCATATCCTACGGCGGGGAGCTGTTTTTT	CASSISYGGELFF
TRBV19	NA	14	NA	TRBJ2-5	TGTGCCAGTAGCGTCACATGGAGGGGGGAGACCCAGTACTTC	CASSVTWRGETQYF
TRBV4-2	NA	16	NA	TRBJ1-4	TGTGCCAGCAGCCAAGAAGTAGGGCAGGGGAGCGAAAAACTGTTTTTT	CASSQEVGQGSEKLFF
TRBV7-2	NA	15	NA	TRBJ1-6	TGTGCCAGCAGCGTTGTAGGGTCCGGTAATTCACCCCTCCACTTT	CASSVVGSGNSPLHF
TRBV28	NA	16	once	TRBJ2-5	TGTGCCAGCAGTTTGGGGTACAGGGTTGGCTTGGAGACCCAGTACTTC	CASSLGYRVGLETQYF
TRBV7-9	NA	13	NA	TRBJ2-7	TGTGCCAGCAGCGGGGCAGCAAACTACGAGCAGTACTTC	CASSGAANYEQYF
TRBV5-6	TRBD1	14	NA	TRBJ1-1	TGTGCCAGTAGGGGGACAGGCGGGAACACTGAAGCTTTCTTT	CASRGTGGNTEAFF
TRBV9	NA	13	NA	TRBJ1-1	TGTGCCAGCAGTGCTGTTAGGGACACTGAAGCTTTCTTT	CASSAVRDTEAFF
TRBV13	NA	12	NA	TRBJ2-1	TGTGCCAGCAGAGGGGTAACATATGAGCAGTTCTTC	CASRGVTYEQFF
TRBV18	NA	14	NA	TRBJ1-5	TGTGCCAGCTCACCAGGGAACGGGCACCAGCCCCAGCATTTT	CASSPGNGHQPQHF
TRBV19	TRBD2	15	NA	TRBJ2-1	TGTGCCAGTAGTCCCACTAGCGGGAAAGGCAATGAGCAGTTCTTC	CASSPTSGKGNEQFF
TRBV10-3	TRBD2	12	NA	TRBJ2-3	TGTGCCACCGGGGGGGCCGAAGATACGCAGTATTTT	CATGGAEDTQYF
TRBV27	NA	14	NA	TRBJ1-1	TGTGCCAGCAGTTTAGGAGTCAGGAACACTGAAGCTTTCTTT	CASSLGVRNTEAFF
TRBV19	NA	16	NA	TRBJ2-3	TGTGCCAGTAACCCTCTTCGGGACCTTAGCACAGATACGCAGTATTTT	CASNPLRDLSTDTQYF
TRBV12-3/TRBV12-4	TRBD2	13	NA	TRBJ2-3	TGTGCCAGCAGACCACCGACTAGCGGGGCGCAGTATTTT	CASRPPTSGAQYF
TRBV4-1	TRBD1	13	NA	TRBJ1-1	TGCGCCAGCAGTCCTACAGGGGGCACTGAAGCTTTCTTT	CASSPTGGTEAFF
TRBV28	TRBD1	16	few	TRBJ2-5	TGTGCCAGCTCCTTCTCCGGGGACAGCACGCAAGAGACCCAGTACTTC	CASSFSGDSTQETQYF
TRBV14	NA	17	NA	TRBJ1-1	TGTGCCAGCAGCCCTGCACGACAGGACGTCCGGAGGACTGAAGCTTTCTTT	CASSPARQDVRRTEAFF
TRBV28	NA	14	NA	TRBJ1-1	TGTGCCAGCAGGACCCAGGGTTCGCGGCCCGAAGCTTTCTTT	CASRTQGSRPEAFF
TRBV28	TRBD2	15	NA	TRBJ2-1	TGTGCCAGCAGTTTTATCGGGAGGTCCTACAATGAGCAGTTCTTC	CASSFIGRSYNEQFF
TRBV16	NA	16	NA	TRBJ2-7	TGTGCCAGCAGCCCCCGCCAGTTTAGCGGCGTCTACGAGCAGTACTTC	CASSPRQFSGVYEQYF
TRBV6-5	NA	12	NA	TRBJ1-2	TGTGCCAGCCGCAGGACAGAGGATGGCTACACCTTC	CASRRTEDGYTF
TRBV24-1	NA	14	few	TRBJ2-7	TGTGCCACCAGTGATTTGAGGCAGCCCTACGAGCAGTACTTC	CATSDLRQPYEQYF
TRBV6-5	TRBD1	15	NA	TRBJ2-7	TGTGCCAGCTCACCGGGACAGGGGAATTCTTACGAGCAGTACTTC	CASSPGQGNSYEQYF
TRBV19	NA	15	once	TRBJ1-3	TGTGCCAGTAGTATCGAGAGGAGCTCTGGAAACACCATATATTTT	CASSIERSSGNTIYF
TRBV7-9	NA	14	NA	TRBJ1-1	TGTGCCAGCAGCTTAGCGTTCGGAGGGTTTGAAGCTTTCTTT	CASSLAFGGFEAFF
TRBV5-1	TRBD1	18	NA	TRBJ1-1	TGCGCCAGCGGCCGAGGGACAGGGGCTGAGATATCGGTCCGAGAAGCTTTCTTT	CASGRGTGAEISVREAFF